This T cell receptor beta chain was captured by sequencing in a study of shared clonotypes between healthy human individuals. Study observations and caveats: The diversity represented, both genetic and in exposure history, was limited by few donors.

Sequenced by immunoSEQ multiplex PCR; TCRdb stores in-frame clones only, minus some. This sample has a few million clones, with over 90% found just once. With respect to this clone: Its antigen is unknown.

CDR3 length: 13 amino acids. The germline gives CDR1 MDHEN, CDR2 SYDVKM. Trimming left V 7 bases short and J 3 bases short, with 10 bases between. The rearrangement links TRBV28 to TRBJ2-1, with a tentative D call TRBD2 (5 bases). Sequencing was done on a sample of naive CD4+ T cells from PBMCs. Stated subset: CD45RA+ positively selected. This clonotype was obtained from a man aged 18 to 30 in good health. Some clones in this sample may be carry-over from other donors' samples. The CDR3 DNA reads TGTGCCAGCAAGCGGAGCTTCTACAATGAGCAGTTCTTC. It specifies CASKRSFYNEQFF.